This T cell receptor (beta chain) was observed in a study of identifying expanded T cells in peripheral blood. V lost 5 bases and J lost 2, with 18 bases in between. CDR3 size: 15 residues. Looked up from germline, CDR1 is SQVTM and CDR2 is ANQGSEA. Study findings and constraints: Over about two and four weeks, about 16 and 20 clones changed, versus approximately 1.1 between replicates. Clone count variance between roughly 2-week samples rose with total template count.

The assay was immunoSEQ multiplex PCR, and TCRdb's table has in-frame clones only and misses some. Of about 50,000 clones in the sample, over 80% were seen once. A word on this clone: Its target is unknown.

The V call is TRBV29-1, the J call TRBJ2-5; possible D gene TRBD1, 6 bases. This receptor was taken from a person aged 18 to 70 in good health. The specimen was blood. CDR3 nucleotide sequence: TGCAGCGTTTCGGGTGCGAGGGGGAATCAAGAGACCCAGTACTTC. This encodes CSVSGARGNQETQYF.